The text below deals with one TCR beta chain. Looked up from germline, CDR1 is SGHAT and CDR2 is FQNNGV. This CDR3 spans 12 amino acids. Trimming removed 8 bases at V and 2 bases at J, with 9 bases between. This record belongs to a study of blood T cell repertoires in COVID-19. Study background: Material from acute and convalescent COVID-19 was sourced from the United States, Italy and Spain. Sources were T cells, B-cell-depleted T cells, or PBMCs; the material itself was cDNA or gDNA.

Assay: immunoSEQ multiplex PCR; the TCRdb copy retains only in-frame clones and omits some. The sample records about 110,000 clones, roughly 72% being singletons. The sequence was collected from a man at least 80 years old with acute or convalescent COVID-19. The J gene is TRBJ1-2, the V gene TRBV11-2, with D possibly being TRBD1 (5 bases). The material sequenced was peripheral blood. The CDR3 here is CASADSNYGYTF. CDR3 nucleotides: TGTGCCAGCGCCGACAGCAACTATGGCTACACCTTC. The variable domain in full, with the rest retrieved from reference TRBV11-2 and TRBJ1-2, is EAGVAQSPRYKIIEKRQSVAFWCNPISGHATLYWYQQILGQGPKLLIQFQNNGVVDDSQLPKDRFSAERLKGVDSTLKIQPAKLEDSAVYLCASADSNYGYTFGSGTRLTVV.